This TCR beta chain was recovered during a study of shared clonotypes between healthy human individuals. Naivety among CD8 cells was defined by CD45RO negativity and positive CCR7 selection, thereby excluding terminally differentiated effector memory CD45RA+ cells. The germline gives CDR1 SGHRS, CDR2 YFSETQ. This CDR3 has 14 residues. Deletions cut 5 bases from V and 8 bases from J, with 19 bases between. TCRdb's copy holds only in-frame clones and misses some; the assay was immunoSEQ multiplex PCR. The data contain about 680,000 clones, about 92% of them seen just once; the ten biggest clones take up 20% to 25%.

V is TRBV5-1 and J is TRBJ1-2, with a possible D match to TRBD1 (6 bases). Sequencing used naive CD8+ T cells sorted from blood. The receptor was isolated from a man younger than 45 in good health. CDR3 amino acids: CASRQPGGGGGYTF. CDR3 nucleotides: TGCGCCAGCAGGCAGCCGGGAGGGGGAGGAGGCTACACCTTC.